This entry lists 21 T cell receptor beta chains sequenced from one sample in a study of T cell repertoires in cytomegalovirus infection (dated by TCRdb to the late 2010s). Sequencing took place on an Illumina HiSeq 1500. The raw public data were reprocessed by TCRdb itself: fastp quality trimming at Q25, MiXCR clonotype calling, in-frame beta chains only. Under each unique CDR3 protein, matching rows form one entry showing the most common genes and DNA. The sample table contains around 47,000 distinct CDR3 sequences; only one count was recorded for 15% to 20% of them. Clones ranked in the top ten supply 80% of the sample. According to the study, the label for this sample's treatment or condition signals: in vitro stimulation with specific CMV peptide epitopes to enrich CMV-specific T cells. Their target antigens are unknown. The sample in question was CD8+ T cells from cultured PBMCs, obtained from culture after CMV antigen stimulation. These receptors came from a human donor in good health (CMV status not recorded). Some clones in this sample may be carry-over from other donors' samples.

This clonotype was detected only a few times. The genes are TRBV20-1 and TRBJ1-6; maybe TRBD1 (5 bases). Germline V gives CDR1 DFQATT, CDR2 SNEGSKA (reference sequence). Trimming cost V 0 bases and J 8 bases, with 23 bases left between them. This CDR3 region has 18 residues. DNA of the CDR3: TGCAGTGCTAGAGATCGTGGATCTGGGGGACCCAAGGATTCACCCCTCCACTTT. Residues: CSARDRGSGGPKDSPLHF.

The J gene is TRBJ2-1, the V gene TRBV7-8; possibly TRBD1 for D (5 bases). CDR1 SGHVS and CDR2 FQNEAQ come from the germline V gene. Trimming left V 2 bases short and J 2 bases short, with 10 bases between. The CDR3 is 15 residues long. The CDR3 region has the DNA TGTGCCAGCAGCTTACGTGGGGCACCCTACAATGAGCAGTTCTTC. It encodes CASSLRGAPYNEQFF.

The V call is TRBV19, the J call TRBJ2-1, with unresolved D. The CDR3 is 22 amino acids. Germline CDR1 LNHDA, CDR2 SQIVND (reference sequence). V was cut by 7 bases and J by 4 bases, with 38 bases left in between. In nucleotides, the CDR3 is TGTGCCAGTAACTCAGGTCGGATTACAGAGGTGGAACCCCCTCAAATATACAATGAGCAGTTCTTC. It yields the protein CASNSGRITEVEPPQIYNEQFF. Full variable domain (outside the CDR3, taken from reference TRBV19 and TRBJ2-1): DGGITQSPKYLFRKEGQNVTLSCEQNLNHDAMYWYRQDPGQGLRLIYYSQIVNDFQKGDIAEGYSVSREKKESFPLTVTSAQKNPTAFYLCASNSGRITEVEPPQIYNEQFFGPGTRLTVL.

The chain couples TRBV4-3 to TRBJ1-2; a weak D match, TRBD1 (5 bases). The CDR3 extends over 16 amino acids. Germline values: CDR1 LGHNA, CDR2 YSLEER. V dropped 0 bases and J dropped 8 bases, with 19 bases sitting between them. In nucleotides, the CDR3 is TGCGCCAGCAGCCAAGATCTTGAGGGGCGCAGTCGGGGCTACACCTTC. Its translation is CASSQDLEGRSRGYTF.

This clonotype has just a few counts. The rearrangement links TRBV7-2 to TRBJ2-7; possible D gene TRBD1, 6 bases. CDR3 size: 18 residues. Germline V CDR1 and CDR2: SGHTA, FQGNSA. Trimming removed 7 bases from V and 2 bases from J, with 27 bases in between. The CDR3 spells CASTRTRGGVSRAYEQYF. Here the CDR3 DNA reads TGTGCCAGCACTCGCACACGAGGGGGAGTCTCTCGCGCCTACGAGCAGTACTTC.

The chain couples TRBV7-8 to TRBJ1-1; 8 bases fit TRBD1. Per the germline V gene, CDR1 is SGHVS and CDR2 is FQNEAQ. After removal of 5 bases from V and 5 bases from J, the junction contained 7 bases not matched to a gene. CDR3 length: 14 amino acids. The CDR3 region has the DNA TGTGCCAGCAGCGTACGACAGGGGCGGACTGAAGCTTTCTTT. It translates to CASSVRQGRTEAFF.

The rearrangement uses TRBV27 and TRBJ2-3; D is undetermined. This CDR3 is 11 amino acids long. V was clipped by 2 bases and J by 4 bases, with 1 base between them. Germline values: CDR1 MNHEY, CDR2 SMNVEV (reference sequence). DNA for the CDR3: TGTGCCAGCAGTTTAGCAGATACGCAGTATTTT. This codes for CASSLADTQYF.

The V and J genes are TRBV7-2 and TRBJ2-3; 12 bases line up with TRBD1. The CDR3 extends over 18 amino acids. Germline CDR1 is SGHTA and CDR2 is FQGNSA. With 6 bases clipped from V and 3 bases from J, the junction kept 13 bases outside the gene matches. CDR3 DNA: TGTGCCAGCAGTCAACCGGGACAGGGGGCGCCGGGGACAGATACGCAGTATTTT. The encoded protein is CASSQPGQGAPGTDTQYF. The full variable domain, rest sourced from reference TRBV7-2 and TRBJ2-3, is GAGVSQSPSNKVTEKGKDVELRCDPISGHTALYWYRQSLGQGLEFLIYFQGNSAPDKSGLPSDRFSAERTGGSVSTLTIQRTQQEDSAVYLCASSQPGQGAPGTDTQYFGPGTRLTVL.

This clonotype was counted between two and nine times. The gene calls are TRBV9 and TRBJ2-7; the D gene is possibly TRBD2 (6 bases). CDR1 and CDR2 (germline): SGDLS, YYNGEE. V dropped 0 bases and J dropped 2 bases, with 12 bases sitting between them. This CDR3 contains 15 residues. CDR3 in DNA: TGTGCCAGCAGCGTAGCTACCGGAGGGACCTACGAGCAGTACTTC. It translates to CASSVATGGTYEQYF.

The gene calls are TRBV15 and TRBJ1-1; a weak D match, TRBD1 (6 bases). The CDR3 is made up of 14 amino acids. The ends were cut back, 0 bases at V and 11 bases at J, with 16 bases in the middle. Germline-derived CDR1 and CDR2 are LNHNV and YYDKDF (reference sequence). Here the CDR3 DNA reads TGTGCCACCAGCAGAGATGTGGAGGGGGATTCGGCTTTCTTT. Amino acid sequence: CATSRDVEGDSAFF. The whole variable domain, filled in from reference TRBV15 and TRBJ1-1, reads DAMVIQNPRYQVTQFGKPVTLSCSQTLNHNVMYWYQQKSSQAPKLLFHYYDKDFNNEADTPDNFQSRRPNTSFCFLDIRSPGLGDTAMYLCATSRDVEGDSAFFGQGTRLTVV.

This clonotype was counted between two and nine times. The chain is built from TRBV6-2 or TRBV6-3 and TRBJ2-3; 10 nucleotides match TRBD1. V shed 6 bases, J shed 4 bases, and the junction held 7 bases outside the gene matches. CDR1 and CDR2 (germline): MNHEY, SVGEGT. CDR3 size: 15 residues. CDR3 loop: CASSRGQGESDTQYF. For the CDR3, the DNA is TGTGCCAGCAGCCGTGGACAGGGGGAGTCAGATACGCAGTATTTT.

The chain carries TRBV7-2 and TRBJ2-5; D is possibly TRBD2 (6 bases). Germline-derived CDR1 and CDR2 are SGHTA and FQGNSA. Trimming left V 2 bases short and J 0 bases short, with 7 bases between. The CDR3 is made up of 14 amino acids. In DNA form, the CDR3 reads TGTGCCAGCAGCTTACTAGCGAACCAAGAGACCCAGTACTTC. Translation gives CASSLLANQETQYF.

The chain employs TRBV6-1 and TRBJ1-3; 8 bases agree with TRBD1. V lost 6 bases to trimming and J lost 0 bases; unmatched junction nucleotides: 4. The CDR3 totals 15 residues. The V gene's germline CDR1 is MNHNS and CDR2 SASEGT. The DNA for the CDR3 is TGTGCCAGCAGGGGTACAGGGGGCTCTGGAAACACCATATATTTT. This sequence encodes CASRGTGGSGNTIYF.

This clonotype was detected a few times. The V and J genes are TRBV6-2 or TRBV6-3 and TRBJ1-1; unclear D gene. V lost 2 bases to trimming and J lost 1 base, with 8 bases between them. This CDR3 region has 14 residues. CDR1 MNHEY and CDR2 SVGEGT come from the germline V gene. The CDR3 sequence is CASSYRHKNTEAFF. The CDR3, as DNA: TGTGCCAGCAGTTACCGTCATAAGAACACTGAAGCTTTCTTT.

This clonotype has a handful of counts. V is TRBV7-2 and J is TRBJ2-5; no reliable D call. The CDR3 is made up of 14 amino acids. Germline V lookup: CDR1 SGHTA, CDR2 FQGNSA. V dropped 1 base and J dropped 13 bases, with 19 bases sitting between them. As DNA, the CDR3 is TGTGCCAGCAGCTTAGAAATATCGGGCCTTCGATTGTACTTC. This translates into CASSLEISGLRLYF.

This clonotype has just a few counts. The CDR3 here is CSALRVGPNNPYGYTF. The CDR3 DNA reads TGCAGTGCCCTACGCGTGGGACCTAATAATCCCTATGGCTACACCTTC. The chain combines TRBV20-1 with TRBJ1-2; D possibly corresponds to TRBD1 (5 bases). Germline V gives CDR1 DFQATT, CDR2 SNEGSKA (reference sequence). This CDR3 region has 16 residues. Trimming took 6 bases from V and 4 from J, leaving 24 bases between them.

The chain has TRBV6-8 and TRBJ2-3, with D perhaps TRBD1 (5 bases). The germline gives CDR1 MNHGY, CDR2 SAAAGT. The V end was cut by 6 bases, the J end by 3 bases, with 10 bases between. The CDR3 is 13 residues long. CDR3: CASSPDRTDTQYF. As DNA, the CDR3 is TGTGCCAGCAGCCCCGACAGAACAGATACGCAGTATTTT.

In this sample, this clonotype turned up many times. CDR3 protein: CASSYGSSNQPQHF. Here the CDR3 DNA reads TGTGCCAGCAGCTACGGCAGTAGCAATCAGCCCCAGCATTTT. The gene calls are TRBV7-9 and TRBJ1-5; D unclear. The CDR3 is 14 amino acids. Germline V gene data show CDR1 as SEHNR and CDR2 as FQNEAQ (reference sequence). With 4 bases removed from V and 0 bases from J, the gap between germline ends came to 7 bases.

The chain is built from TRBV7-8 and TRBJ2-1, with D maybe TRBD1 (8 bases). This CDR3 comprises 18 residues. Between the trimmed V and J ends, which lost 4 bases and 4 bases, there was a span of 23 bases. The germline gives CDR1 SGHVS, CDR2 FQNEAQ. This CDR3 is CASSYEALTGGLYNEQFF. CDR3 DNA sequence: TGTGCCAGCAGCTACGAAGCGTTAACAGGGGGACTATACAATGAGCAGTTCTTC.

The rearrangement joins TRBV29-1 to TRBJ2-1; TRBD2 matches 7 bases. From germline, CDR1 is SQVTM and CDR2 ANQGSEA. There are 17 residues in the CDR3. Trimming removed 1 base from V and 2 bases from J; junction bases left unmatched: 11. CDR3 amino acids: CSVEGSGGGNPYNEQFF. CDR3 nucleotide sequence: TGCAGCGTTGAAGGCTCCGGCGGGGGTAATCCCTACAATGAGCAGTTCTTC.

The chain uses TRBV7-2 and TRBJ2-1; TRBD2 aligns across 8 bases. J was trimmed by 10 bases and V by 8 bases; bases with no gene match: 4. The CDR3 sequence is 11 residues long. The germline V gene encodes CDR1 SGHTA and CDR2 FQGNSA. CDR3 in DNA: TGTGCCAGCCCGGTAGCGGGGGAGCAGTTCTTC. Encoded protein: CASPVAGEQFF.